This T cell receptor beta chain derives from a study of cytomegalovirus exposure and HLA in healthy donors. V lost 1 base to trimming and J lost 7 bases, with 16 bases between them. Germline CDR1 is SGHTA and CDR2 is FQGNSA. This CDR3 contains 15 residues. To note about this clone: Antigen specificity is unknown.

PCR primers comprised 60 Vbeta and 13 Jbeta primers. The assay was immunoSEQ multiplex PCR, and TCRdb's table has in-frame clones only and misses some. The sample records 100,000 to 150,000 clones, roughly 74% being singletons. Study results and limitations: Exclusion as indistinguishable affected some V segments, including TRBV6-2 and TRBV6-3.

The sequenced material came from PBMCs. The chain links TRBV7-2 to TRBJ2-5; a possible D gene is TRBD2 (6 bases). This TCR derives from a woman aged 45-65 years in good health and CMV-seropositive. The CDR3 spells CASSLGLGEAGTQYF. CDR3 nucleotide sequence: TGTGCCAGCAGCTTAGGATTGGGGGAGGCTGGGACCCAGTACTTC.